The clone carrying this T cell receptor (beta chain) was observed at least ten times. Antigen specificity is unknown. V shed 7 bases and J shed 7 bases, with 16 bases lying between them. CDR1 MNHNY and CDR2 SVGAGI come from the germline V gene (reference sequence). The length of the CDR3 is 13 residues. Authors of the study amplified TCR beta CDR3 regions from RNA transcripts. Researchers ran a first-round RT-PCR on the TCR CDR3 using the HTBI primer set. TCRdb reprocessed the multiplex PCR reads with MiXCR, giving one entry per CDR3 protein. Here the sample spans about 760,000 distinct CDR3 sequences, roughly a third being singletons. Exclusions: uncontrolled infection, other autoimmune disease, pregnancy, lactation. This entry comes from a study of T cells in Graves' hyperthyroidism and ophthalmopathy. Findings of the study overall: Also found in blood were most expanded thyroid clonotypes above 0.001.

The chain links TRBV6-6 to TRBJ1-2; no clear D gene. The receptor was isolated from a woman aged 40 to 50 with Graves' hyperthyroidism. The sequencing input was blood. The CDR3 DNA sequence: TGTGCCAGCAAGCGCGGTGCAGGAGGTGGCTACACCTTC. Protein product: CASKRGAGGGYTF.